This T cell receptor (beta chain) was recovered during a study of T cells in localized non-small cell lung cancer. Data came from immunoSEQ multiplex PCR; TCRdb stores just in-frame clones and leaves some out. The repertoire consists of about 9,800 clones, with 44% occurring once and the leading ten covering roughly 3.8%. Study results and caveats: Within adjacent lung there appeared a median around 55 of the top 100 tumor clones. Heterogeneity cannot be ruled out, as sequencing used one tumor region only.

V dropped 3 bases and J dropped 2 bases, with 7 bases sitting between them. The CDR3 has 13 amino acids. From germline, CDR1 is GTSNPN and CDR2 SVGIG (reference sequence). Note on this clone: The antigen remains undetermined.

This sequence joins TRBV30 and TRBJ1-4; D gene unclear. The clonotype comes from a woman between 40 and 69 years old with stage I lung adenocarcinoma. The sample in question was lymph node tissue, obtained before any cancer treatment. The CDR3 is CAWSRDTNEKLFF. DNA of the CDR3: TGTGCCTGGAGCCGGGATACTAATGAAAAACTGTTTTTT.